The rows below give T cell receptor beta chains drawn from one sample of a study of graft-versus-host responses after intestinal transplantation. These receptors have no known antigen. Libraries were prepared by immunoSEQ multiplex PCR; TCRdb keeps only in-frame clonotypes and omits some of them. The repertoire holds approximately 80,000 clones, with roughly 89% as singletons. Here the sequenced sample was unstimulated CD4+ T cells sorted from spleen or lymph node cells, taken before intestinal transplant. These receptor sequences come from a human donor who received an intestinal transplant. The CDR3 runs from the conserved cysteine through the conserved F or W.

j_gene | v_gene | CDR3aa
TRBJ2-1 | TRBV11-2 | CASSRMRTSGSDNEQFF
TRBJ1-5 | TRBV2 | CASSDGGPVEPQHF
TRBJ1-2 | TRBV19 | CASSPRQLNYGYTF
TRBJ2-3 | TRBV19 | CASKLAGTDTQYF
TRBJ2-7 | TRBV13 | CASSLGLAGYYEQYF
TRBJ1-2 | TRBV5-1 | CASSLGQGADGYTF
TRBJ1-1 | TRBV9 | CASSGQGMNTEAFF
TRBJ2-7 | TRBV5-4 | CASIQDLAGGEQYF
TRBJ1-1 | TRBV28 | CASSAPGNTEAFF
TRBJ1-5 | TRBV15 | CATSRERTGSNQPQHF
TRBJ2-4 | TRBV11-2 | CASSKELAKNIQYF
TRBJ1-1 | TRBV5-1 | CASSVTGNTEAFF
TRBJ2-2 | TRBV7-3 | CASSLSRDTGELFF
TRBJ2-5 | TRBV5-6 | CASSLVWRPGETQYF
TRBJ1-2 | TRBV30 | CASGTGGGGYTF
TRBJ1-4 | TRBV30 | CAWLRQGHEKLFF
TRBJ2-2 | TRBV2 | CASSEVGRYTGELFF
TRBJ2-1 | TRBV27 | CASSLDRRTGNEQFF
TRBJ2-5 | TRBV23-1 | CASSHRTGRYQETQYF
TRBJ2-1 | TRBV28 | CASSSWTGQNNEQFF
TRBJ1-2 | TRBV18 | CASSPQSGRVSRYTF
TRBJ2-5 | TRBV7-2 | CASSLTSGSETQYF
TRBJ2-7 | TRBV10-2 | CASQGLAESYEQYF
TRBJ2-2 | TRBV28 | CASSFAGGGKGFTGELFF
TRBJ1-1 | TRBV6-1 | CASSRMGGTEAFF
TRBJ1-1 | TRBV6-6 | CATSGGWLTEAFF
TRBJ1-1 | TRBV10-1 | CASSPRGRENTEAFF
TRBJ1-1 | TRBV21-1 | CASSTTDRANTEAFF
TRBJ1-1 | TRBV19 | CASSIRPRQVNTEAFF
TRBJ2-7 | TRBV18 | CASSPIGGGFEQYF
TRBJ2-1 | TRBV5-1 | CASSPLGLLAGGTNEQFF
TRBJ2-1 | TRBV5-1 | CASSLSSGGHYNEQFF
TRBJ2-1 | TRBV7-7 | CASSEGTGSYNEQFF
TRBJ2-5 | TRBV11-3 | CASSLDRVVQETQYF
TRBJ2-1 | TRBV29-1 | CSGQSSYNEQFF
TRBJ2-1 | TRBV30 | CAWDRGGYNEQFF
TRBJ1-1 | TRBV10-3 | CAISEIATGRSTEAFF
TRBJ1-5 | TRBV19 | CASRQDSFNQPQHF
TRBJ1-1 | TRBV11-1 | CASSAGQENTEAFF
TRBJ2-1 | TRBV28 | CASSLFVAGRNDEQFF
TRBJ1-2 | TRBV5-8 | CASSLAGTNYGYTF
TRBJ2-7 | TRBV25-1 | CASSEPTLGKGGEQYF
TRBJ2-7 | TRBV28 | CASSPIGQTYEQYF
TRBJ2-7 | TRBV28 | CASSLTSGDSYEQYF
TRBJ2-5 | TRBV9 | CASSPGLGGETQYF
TRBJ1-3 | TRBV6-5 | CASSYSRGLGNTIYF
TRBJ2-5 | TRBV5-8 | CASSSGQGAFQETQYF
TRBJ2-3 | TRBV5-1 | CASSLGASGDTDTQYF
TRBJ1-1 | TRBV4-2 | CASSQDIEWTEAFF
TRBJ1-1 | TRBV6-5 | CASSKDRGWNTEAFF
TRBJ2-7 | TRBV5-5 | CASSFPRGGIGFGEQYF
TRBJ1-5 | TRBV6-1 | CASSEARGQPQHF